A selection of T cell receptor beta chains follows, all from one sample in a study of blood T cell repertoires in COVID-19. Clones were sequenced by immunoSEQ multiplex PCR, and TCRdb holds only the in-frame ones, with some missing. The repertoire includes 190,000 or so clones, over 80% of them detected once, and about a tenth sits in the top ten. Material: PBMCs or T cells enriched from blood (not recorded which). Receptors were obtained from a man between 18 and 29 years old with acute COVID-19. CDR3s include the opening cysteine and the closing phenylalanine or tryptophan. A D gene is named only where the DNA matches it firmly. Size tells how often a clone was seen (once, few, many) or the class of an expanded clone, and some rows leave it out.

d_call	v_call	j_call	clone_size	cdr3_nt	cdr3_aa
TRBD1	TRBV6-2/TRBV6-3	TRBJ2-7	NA	TGTGCCAGCAGTTACTGGGACAGAGCCTCCTACGAGCAGTACTTC	CASSYWDRASYEQYF
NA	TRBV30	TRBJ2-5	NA	TGTGCCTGGAGTGTACTGAATGGAGAGACCCAGTACTTC	CAWSVLNGETQYF
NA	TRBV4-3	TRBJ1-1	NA	TGCGCCAGCAGCCAAGTTTACCTGTATAGGAGGGAGAACACTGAAGCTTTCTTT	CASSQVYLYRRENTEAFF
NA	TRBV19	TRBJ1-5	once	TGTGCCAGTCGACCGCTCGGGTCCTCCTATAGCAATCAGCCCCAGCATTTT	CASRPLGSSYSNQPQHF
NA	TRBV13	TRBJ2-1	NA	TGTGCCAGCTCTGCGGAGCAGTCATTAGGGGGTAATGAGCAGTTCTTC	CASSAEQSLGGNEQFF
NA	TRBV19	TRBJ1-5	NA	TGTGCCAGTAGTATAGTCTCTGGAGAGCCCCAGCATTTT	CASSIVSGEPQHF
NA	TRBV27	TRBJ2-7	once	TGTGCCAGCAGTTACCGGTCCTCCTACGAGCAGTACTTC	CASSYRSSYEQYF
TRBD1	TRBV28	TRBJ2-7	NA	TGTGCCAGCAGTTCGGGACAGGACTACGAGCAGTACTTC	CASSSGQDYEQYF
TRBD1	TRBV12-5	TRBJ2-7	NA	TGTGCTAGTGGTCCCCGGGACAGCGGTACCTACGAGCAGTACTTC	CASGPRDSGTYEQYF
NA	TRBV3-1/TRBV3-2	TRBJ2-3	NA	TGTGCCAGCACCCCCCTGGTCGGGGTAAGCACAGATACGCAGTATTTT	CASTPLVGVSTDTQYF
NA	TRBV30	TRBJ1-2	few	TGTGCCTGGAGTCTCGCCGAGGCAGTCCTCTATGGCTACACCTTC	CAWSLAEAVLYGYTF
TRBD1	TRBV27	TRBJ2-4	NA	TGTGCCAGCAGTCCCGGGACAGGGTCGCTGAACATTCAGTACTTC	CASSPGTGSLNIQYF
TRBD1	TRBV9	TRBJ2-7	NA	TGTGCCAGCAGCGTAGAGACAGGGGACGGCTACGAGCAGTACTTC	CASSVETGDGYEQYF
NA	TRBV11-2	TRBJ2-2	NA	TGTGCCAGCAGCTTTTGGCAGGACAAGACCGGGGAGCTGTTTTTT	CASSFWQDKTGELFF
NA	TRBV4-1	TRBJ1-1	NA	TGCGCCAGCAGCCAGAGGATAGGGGGGAACACTGAAGCTTTCTTT	CASSQRIGGNTEAFF
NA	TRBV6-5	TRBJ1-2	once	TGTGCCAGCAGTTACCTATCTTACTATGGCTACACCTTC	CASSYLSYYGYTF
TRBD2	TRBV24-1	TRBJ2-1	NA	TGTGCCTCAGGGACTAGCGGGATAGGCAATGAGCAGTTCTTC	CASGTSGIGNEQFF
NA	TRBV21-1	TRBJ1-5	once	TGTGCCAGCAGCAAAGATTTGACCAGGGACAGAAAACATAGCAATCAGCCCCAGCATTTT	CASSKDLTRDRKHSNQPQHF
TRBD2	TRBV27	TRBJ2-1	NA	TGTGCCAGCAGGAACGGGAGGAATGAGCAGTTCTTC	CASRNGRNEQFF
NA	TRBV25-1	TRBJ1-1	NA	TGTGCCAGCAGCGGATGGGTCCGGGGTGGGAACACTGAAGCTTTCTTT	CASSGWVRGGNTEAFF
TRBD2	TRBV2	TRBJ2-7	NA	TGTGCCAGCAGTCGGACTAGTGGGCCCTACGAGCAGTACTTC	CASSRTSGPYEQYF
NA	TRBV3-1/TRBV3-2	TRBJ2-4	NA	TGTGCCAGCAGCCATGATACAGGGATGAAAGCCAAAAACATTCAGTACTTC	CASSHDTGMKAKNIQYF
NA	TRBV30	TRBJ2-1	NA	TGTGCCTGGAGTGTTAACAGTGATGAGCAGTTCTTC	CAWSVNSDEQFF
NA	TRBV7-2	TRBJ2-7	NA	TGTGCCAGCAGCTTTCGGACAGAACCGGCCGAGCAGTACTTC	CASSFRTEPAEQYF
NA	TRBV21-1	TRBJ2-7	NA	TGTGCCAGCAGCAAATGGGGACTAGCGGCATTCTCCTACGAGCAGTACTTC	CASSKWGLAAFSYEQYF
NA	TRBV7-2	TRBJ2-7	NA	TGTGCCAGCAGCTTAAGGCAGTCAGCAGGCGAGCAGTACTTC	CASSLRQSAGEQYF
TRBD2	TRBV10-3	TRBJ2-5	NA	TGTGCCATCAGTGAAGAACTAGCGGGGCCCCAAGAGACCCAGTACTTC	CAISEELAGPQETQYF
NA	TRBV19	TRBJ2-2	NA	TGTGCCAGTAGTATCCCAGGCCATCGATTAAATTACACCGGGGAGCTGTTTTTT	CASSIPGHRLNYTGELFF
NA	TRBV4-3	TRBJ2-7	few	TGCGCCAGCAGCCAAGGGCTAGAGTACGAGCAGTACTTC	CASSQGLEYEQYF
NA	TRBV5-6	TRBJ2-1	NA	TGTGCCAGCAGCTATTCGGTCAATGAGCAGTTCTTC	CASSYSVNEQFF
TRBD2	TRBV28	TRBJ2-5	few	TGTGCCAGCAGTATTCTAGCGGGACGGGAGACCCAGTACTTC	CASSILAGRETQYF
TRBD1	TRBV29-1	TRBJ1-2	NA	TGCAGCGTCCTAAAACAGGGGGCCTGGGGCTACACCTTC	CSVLKQGAWGYTF
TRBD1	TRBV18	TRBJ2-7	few	TGTGCCAGCTCACTCTCACAGGGGGGTGGTTACGAGCAGTACTTC	CASSLSQGGGYEQYF
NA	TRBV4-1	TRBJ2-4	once	TGCGCCAGCAGCCCGGCGGGGGCGGTTCCACTAGCCAAAAACATTCAGTACTTC	CASSPAGAVPLAKNIQYF
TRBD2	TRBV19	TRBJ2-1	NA	TGTGCCAGTAGCACTAGCGGGCTGTCCTACAATGAGCAGTTCTTC	CASSTSGLSYNEQFF
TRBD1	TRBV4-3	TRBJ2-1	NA	TGCGCCAGCAGCCAAGGTGGACAGGGCTCCTACAATGAGCAGTTCTTC	CASSQGGQGSYNEQFF
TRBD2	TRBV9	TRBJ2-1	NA	TGTGCCAGCAGCGTAGGAGCGGGAGGTCTCAATGAGCAGTTCTTC	CASSVGAGGLNEQFF
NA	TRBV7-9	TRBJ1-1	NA	TGTGCCAGCACCCTGGGAGTGACGGAAGCTTTCTTT	CASTLGVTEAFF
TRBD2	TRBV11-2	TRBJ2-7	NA	TGTGCCAGCAGTCTGGACTCGGGACTAGCGGGAGCAAACGAGCAGTACTTC	CASSLDSGLAGANEQYF
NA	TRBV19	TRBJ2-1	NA	TGTGCCAGTAGTATAGGTCTAGTCAATGAGCAGTTCTTC	CASSIGLVNEQFF